This T cell receptor beta chain derives from a study of CD8 T cells in Susac syndrome (dated by TCRdb to between 2017 and 2020). With regard to the full study: Repertoire sequencing was used to test whether CD8+ T cell activation and differentiation in Susac syndrome was antigen driven.

Peripheral blood CD8+ and CD4+ T cells from healthy donors, Susac syndrome patients and multiple sclerosis patients were profiled by high-throughput TCR beta sequencing. Treatment-naive patients with stable or active relapsing-remitting disease fulfilling revised McDonald criteria were used as multiple sclerosis controls. Bulk CD8+ and CD4+ T cells were purified by magnetic negative isolation, while CD8+ TEMRA cells were enriched using FACS. Blood was collected in EDTA tubes and processed within 24 hours, with PBMCs isolated through density gradient centrifugation. PBMCs destined for TCR sequencing were cryopreserved in liquid nitrogen and later thawed in a 37 °C water bath. The sorted or isolated CD4+, CD8+ and CD8+ TEMRA cells had a purity of 90% or higher. RNA was extracted using the RNeasy kit, and roughly 0.5 to 1 ug of the RNA was reverse transcribed with random hexamers. TCR beta CDR3 regions were amplified with the immunoSEQ multiplex PCR assay covering 54 Vbeta and 13 Jbeta segments. To correct PCR amplification bias, a synthetic template baseline was used for both primer optimization and computational correction. Turning to the authors' computational methods: Only productive sequences were kept, with reads annotated to V, D and J genes according to IMGT and analyzed in immunoSEQ Analyzer. To calculate clonality, Shannon entropy was normalized by log2 of the number of productive unique sequences and then subtracted from one. Public and private clones were assessed among the 100 most prevalent clones of each patient and control. Susac-specific clones were defined as absent from healthy and MS cohorts, 1052 published viral clones and other ImmuneACCESS disease sequences. TCRdb ran its own pipeline on the public reads, namely fastp trimming at Q25 and MiXCR clone calling, and kept in-frame beta chains. For every CDR3 protein sequence, its rows merge into one entry that carries the most common genes and DNA. The V and J calls and clone size are TCRdb's, not the authors'. Recorded for this sample are 300,000 or so distinct CDR3 sequences; under 95% of them occurred a single time. The top ten clones comprise 0.06% to 0.075% of the sample.

Summary of the overall study and its limitations: The TCR sequencing and HLA analysis was acknowledged to have included a relatively small number of individuals.

CDR1 LNHNV and CDR2 YYDKDF are derived from the germline V gene (reference sequence). Counted from cysteine to phenylalanine, this CDR3 has 16 amino acids. The read is trimmed to its CDR3 DNA, 48 bases read in frame from base 1. V is cut by 0 bases and J by 2 bases, and the space between the germline ends is 12 bases. Of note for this clonotype: Its antigen is unknown. No clone much larger than this one lies a single base away; base qualities are absent.

The chain is encoded by TRBV15 joined to TRBJ2-3; a tentative D match to TRBD2 spans 6 bases. This sequence originates from a human donor with multiple sclerosis. The sequenced material came from CD4+ T cells from PBMCs. The sequenced DNA: TGTGCCACCAGCAGAGATGGGCGGGGAATCACAGATACGCAGTATTTT. This sequence encodes CATSRDGRGITDTQYF.